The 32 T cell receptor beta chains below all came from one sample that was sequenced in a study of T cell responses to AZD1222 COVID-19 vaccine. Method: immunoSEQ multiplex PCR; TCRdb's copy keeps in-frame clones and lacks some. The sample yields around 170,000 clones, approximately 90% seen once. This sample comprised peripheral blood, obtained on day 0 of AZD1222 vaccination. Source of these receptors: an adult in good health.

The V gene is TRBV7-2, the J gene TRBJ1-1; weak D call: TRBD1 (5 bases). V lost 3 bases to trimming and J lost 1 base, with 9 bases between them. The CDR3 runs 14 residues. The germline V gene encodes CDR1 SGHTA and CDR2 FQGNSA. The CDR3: CASSFPDRNTEAFF. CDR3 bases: TGTGCCAGCAGCTTTCCTGACAGGAACACTGAAGCTTTCTTT.

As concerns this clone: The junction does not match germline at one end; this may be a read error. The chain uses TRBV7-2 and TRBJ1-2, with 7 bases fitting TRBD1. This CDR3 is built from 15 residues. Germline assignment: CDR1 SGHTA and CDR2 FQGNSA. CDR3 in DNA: TGTGCCAGCAGCCTAGCCGGGACAGCGGGCTATGGCTACACCTTC. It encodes CASSLAGTAGYGYTF.

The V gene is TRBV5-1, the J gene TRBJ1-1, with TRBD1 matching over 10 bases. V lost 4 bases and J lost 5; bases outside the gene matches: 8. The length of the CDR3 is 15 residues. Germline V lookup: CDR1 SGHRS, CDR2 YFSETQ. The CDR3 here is CASSPWTGGITEAFF. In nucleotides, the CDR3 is TGCGCCAGCAGCCCCTGGACAGGGGGGATTACTGAAGCTTTCTTT.

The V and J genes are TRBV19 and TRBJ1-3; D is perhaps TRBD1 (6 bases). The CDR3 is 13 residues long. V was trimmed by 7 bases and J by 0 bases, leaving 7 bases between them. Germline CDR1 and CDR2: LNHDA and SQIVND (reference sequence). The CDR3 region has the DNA TGTGCCAGTACAGGGGACTCTGGAAACACCATATATTTT. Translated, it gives CASTGDSGNTIYF.

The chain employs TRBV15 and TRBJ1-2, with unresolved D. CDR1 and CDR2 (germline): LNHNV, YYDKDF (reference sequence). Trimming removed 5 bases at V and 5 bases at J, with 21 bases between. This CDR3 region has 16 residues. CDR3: CATSQKGGRDAYGYTF. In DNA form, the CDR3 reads TGTGCCACCAGCCAAAAAGGAGGAAGAGACGCGTATGGCTACACCTTC.

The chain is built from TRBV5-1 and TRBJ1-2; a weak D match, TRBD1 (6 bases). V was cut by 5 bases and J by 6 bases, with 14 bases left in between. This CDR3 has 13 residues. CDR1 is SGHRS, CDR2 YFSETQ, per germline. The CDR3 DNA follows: TGCGCCAGCAGAGAACAGGGCCCAGATGGCTACACCTTC. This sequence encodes CASREQGPDGYTF.

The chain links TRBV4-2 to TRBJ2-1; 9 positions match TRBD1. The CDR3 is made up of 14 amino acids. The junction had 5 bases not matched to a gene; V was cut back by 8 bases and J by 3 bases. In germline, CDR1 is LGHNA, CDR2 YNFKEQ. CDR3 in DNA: TGTGCCAGCGCCGGGACAGGGATCTACAATGAGCAGTTCTTC. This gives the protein CASAGTGIYNEQFF.

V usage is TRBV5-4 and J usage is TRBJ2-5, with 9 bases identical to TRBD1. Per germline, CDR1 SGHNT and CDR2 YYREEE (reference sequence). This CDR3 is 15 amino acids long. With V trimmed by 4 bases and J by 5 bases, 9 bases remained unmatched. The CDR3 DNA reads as TGTGCCAGCAGCCCGGACAGGGGCCGCCAGGAGACCCAGTACTTC. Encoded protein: CASSPDRGRQETQYF.

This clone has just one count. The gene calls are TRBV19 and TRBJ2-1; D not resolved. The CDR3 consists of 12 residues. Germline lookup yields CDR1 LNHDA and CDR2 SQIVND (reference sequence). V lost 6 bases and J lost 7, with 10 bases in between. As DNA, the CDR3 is TGTGCCAGTAGCAACACGAGGAATGAGCAGTTCTTC. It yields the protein CASSNTRNEQFF. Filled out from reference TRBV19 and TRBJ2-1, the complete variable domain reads DGGITQSPKYLFRKEGQNVTLSCEQNLNHDAMYWYRQDPGQGLRLIYYSQIVNDFQKGDIAEGYSVSREKKESFPLTVTSAQKNPTAFYLCASSNTRNEQFFGPGTRLTVL.

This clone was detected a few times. As DNA, the CDR3 is TGTGCCAGCAGCGGGGACAGGGGAAACACCATATATTTT. Translation gives CASSGDRGNTIYF. The J gene is TRBJ1-3, the V gene TRBV2; 8 positions match TRBD1. This CDR3 contains 13 residues. Trimming removed 6 bases from V and 4 bases from J; junction bases left unmatched: 2. Germline assignment: CDR1 SNHLY and CDR2 FYNNEI.

CDR3 residues: CASSLLGQGHYNEQFF. The CDR3 nucleotides are TGTGCCAGCAGCTTGTTGGGACAGGGACACTACAATGAGCAGTTCTTC. V and J are TRBV5-4 and TRBJ2-1; 9 bases match TRBD1. J lost 3 bases, V lost 1 base, and 5 bases had no gene match. Looked up from germline, CDR1 is SGHNT and CDR2 is YYREEE (reference sequence). The CDR3 is 16 amino acids.

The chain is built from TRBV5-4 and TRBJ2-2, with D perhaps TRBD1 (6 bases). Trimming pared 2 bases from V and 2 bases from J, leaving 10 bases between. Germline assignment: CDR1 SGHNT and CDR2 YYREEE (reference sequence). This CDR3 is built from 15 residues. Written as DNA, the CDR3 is TGTGCCAGCAGCTTCGGACAGCTAAACACCGGGGAGCTGTTTTTT. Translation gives CASSFGQLNTGELFF.

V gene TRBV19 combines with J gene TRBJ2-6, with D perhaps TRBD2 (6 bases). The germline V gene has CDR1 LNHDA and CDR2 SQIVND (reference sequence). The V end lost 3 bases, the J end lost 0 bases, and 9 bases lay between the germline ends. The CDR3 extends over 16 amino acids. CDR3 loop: CASSIGTSSGANVLTF. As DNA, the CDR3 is TGTGCCAGTAGTATCGGGACTTCCTCTGGGGCCAACGTCCTGACTTTC.

The CDR3 sequence is CASSSGGAQNIQYF. CDR3 DNA sequence: TGCGCCAGCAGCTCAGGGGGGGCCCAAAACATTCAGTACTTC. This sequence joins TRBV5-1 and TRBJ2-4, with D perhaps being TRBD1 or TRBD2 (7 bases each). V lost 3 bases, J lost 5 bases, and 12 bases lay in between. CDR1 is SGHRS, CDR2 YFSETQ, per germline. This CDR3 has 14 amino acids. The whole variable domain, filled in from reference TRBV5-1 and TRBJ2-4, reads KAGVTQTPRYLIKTRGQQVTLSCSPISGHRSVSWYQQTPGQGLQFLFEYFSETQRNKGNFPGRFSGRQFSNSRSEMNVSTLELGDSALYLCASSSGGAQNIQYFGAGTRLSVL.

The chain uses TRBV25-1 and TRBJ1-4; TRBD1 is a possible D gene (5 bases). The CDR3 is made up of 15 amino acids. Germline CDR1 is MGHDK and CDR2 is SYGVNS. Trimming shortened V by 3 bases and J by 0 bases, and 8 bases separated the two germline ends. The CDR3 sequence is CASSDRVATNEKLFF. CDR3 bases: TGTGCCAGCAGTGACAGGGTAGCAACTAATGAAAAACTGTTTTTT.

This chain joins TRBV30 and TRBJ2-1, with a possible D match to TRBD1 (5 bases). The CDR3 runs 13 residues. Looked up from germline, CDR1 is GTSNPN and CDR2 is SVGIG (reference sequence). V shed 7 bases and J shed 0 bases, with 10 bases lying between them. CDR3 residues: CASDRSSYNEQFF. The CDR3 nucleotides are TGTGCCTCCGACAGAAGCTCCTACAATGAGCAGTTCTTC.

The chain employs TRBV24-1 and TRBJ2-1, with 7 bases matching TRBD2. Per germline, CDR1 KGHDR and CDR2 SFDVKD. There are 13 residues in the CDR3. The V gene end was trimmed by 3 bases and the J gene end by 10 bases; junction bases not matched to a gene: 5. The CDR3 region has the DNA TGTGCCACCAGTGATATGGATAGCGGGGAGCAGTTCTTC. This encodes CATSDMDSGEQFF.

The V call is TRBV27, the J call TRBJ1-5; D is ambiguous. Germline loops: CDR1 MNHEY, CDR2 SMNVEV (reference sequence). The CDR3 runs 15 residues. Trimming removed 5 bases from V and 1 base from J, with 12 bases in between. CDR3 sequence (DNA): TGTGCCAGCAGTCTAGCTCGCCAGAGCAATCAGCCCCAGCATTTT. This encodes CASSLARQSNQPQHF.

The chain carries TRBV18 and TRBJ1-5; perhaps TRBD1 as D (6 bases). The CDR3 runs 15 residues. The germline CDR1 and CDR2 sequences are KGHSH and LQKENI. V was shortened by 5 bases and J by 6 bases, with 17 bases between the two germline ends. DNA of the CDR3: TGTGCCAGCTCAAAACGGAGGGGGGAGGTTCAGCCCCAGCATTTT. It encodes CASSKRRGEVQPQHF.

This CDR3 is CASSLTPLRLGVTFF. As DNA, the CDR3 is TGTGCCAGCAGCCTGACTCCATTAAGACTGGGGGTCACATTCTTT. The chain carries TRBV7-9 and TRBJ1-1; maybe TRBD1 (5 bases). Germline CDR1 reads SEHNR; CDR2 reads FQNEAQ (reference sequence). There are 15 residues in the CDR3. V dropped 5 bases and J dropped 14 bases, with 27 bases sitting between them.

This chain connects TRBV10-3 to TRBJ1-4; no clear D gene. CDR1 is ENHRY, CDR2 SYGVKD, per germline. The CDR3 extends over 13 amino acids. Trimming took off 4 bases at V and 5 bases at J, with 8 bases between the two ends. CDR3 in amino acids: CAISAGQNEKLFF. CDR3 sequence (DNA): TGTGCCATCAGTGCTGGGCAGAATGAAAAACTGTTTTTT.

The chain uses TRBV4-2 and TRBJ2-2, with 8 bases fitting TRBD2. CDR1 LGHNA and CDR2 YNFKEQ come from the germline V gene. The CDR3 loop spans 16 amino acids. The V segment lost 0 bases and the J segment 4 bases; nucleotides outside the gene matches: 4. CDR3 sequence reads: CASSQDESGSTGELFF. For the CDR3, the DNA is TGTGCCAGCAGCCAAGATGAGAGCGGGAGCACCGGGGAGCTGTTTTTT.

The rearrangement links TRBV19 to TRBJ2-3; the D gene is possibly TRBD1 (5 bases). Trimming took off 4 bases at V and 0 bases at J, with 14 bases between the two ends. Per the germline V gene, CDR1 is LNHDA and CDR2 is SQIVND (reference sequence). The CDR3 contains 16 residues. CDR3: CASSKGIKSSTDTQYF. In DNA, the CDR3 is TGTGCCAGTAGTAAGGGGATTAAATCTAGCACAGATACGCAGTATTTT.

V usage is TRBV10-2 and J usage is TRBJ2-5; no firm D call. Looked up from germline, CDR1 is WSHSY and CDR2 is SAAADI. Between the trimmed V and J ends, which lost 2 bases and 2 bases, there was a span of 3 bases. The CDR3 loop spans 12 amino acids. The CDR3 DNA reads TGCGCCAGCAGTGAGCTACAAGAGACCCAGTACTTC. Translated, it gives CASSELQETQYF.

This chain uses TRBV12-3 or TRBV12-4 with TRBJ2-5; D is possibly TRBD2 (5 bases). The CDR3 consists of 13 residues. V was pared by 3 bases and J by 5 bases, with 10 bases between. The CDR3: CASSLDLAETQYF. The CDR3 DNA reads TGTGCCAGCAGTTTGGATCTAGCTGAGACCCAGTACTTC.

The CDR3 protein is CASSTVTTVHGSPLHF. The CDR3 nucleotides are TGTGCCAGCAGCACGGTGACTACGGTTCACGGTTCACCCCTCCACTTT. The chain employs TRBV5-5 and TRBJ1-6, with no clear D. Germline V gene lookup returns CDR1 SGHKS and CDR2 YYEKEE (reference sequence). CDR3 length equals 16 residues. Trimming took off 4 bases at V and 9 bases at J, with 20 bases between the two ends.

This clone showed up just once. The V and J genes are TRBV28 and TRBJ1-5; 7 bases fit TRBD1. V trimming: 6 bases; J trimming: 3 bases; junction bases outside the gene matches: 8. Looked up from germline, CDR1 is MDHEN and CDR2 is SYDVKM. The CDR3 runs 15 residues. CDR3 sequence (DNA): TGTGCCAGCAGGGGAAGACAGGGATACAATCAGCCCCAGCATTTT. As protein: CASRGRQGYNQPQHF.

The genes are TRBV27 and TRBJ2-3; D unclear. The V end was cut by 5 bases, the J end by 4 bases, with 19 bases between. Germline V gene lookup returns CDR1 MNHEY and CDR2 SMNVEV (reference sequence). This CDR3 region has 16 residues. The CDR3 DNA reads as TGTGCCAGCAGTACCCCGGGCGTAGACGGGCCAGATACGCAGTATTTT. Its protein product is CASSTPGVDGPDTQYF.

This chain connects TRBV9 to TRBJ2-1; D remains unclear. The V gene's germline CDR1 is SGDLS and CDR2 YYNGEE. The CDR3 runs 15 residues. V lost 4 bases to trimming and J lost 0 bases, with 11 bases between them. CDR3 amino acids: CASSTDKPSYNEQFF. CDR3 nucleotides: TGTGCCAGCAGCACAGACAAACCCTCCTACAATGAGCAGTTCTTC.

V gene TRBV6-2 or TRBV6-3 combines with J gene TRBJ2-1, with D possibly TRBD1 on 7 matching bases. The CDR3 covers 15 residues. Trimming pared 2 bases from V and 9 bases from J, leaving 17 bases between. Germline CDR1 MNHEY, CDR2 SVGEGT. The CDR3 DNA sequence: TGTGCCAGCAGTTACGGGGCAGGGGGGAGCGGTGAGCAGTTCTTC. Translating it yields CASSYGAGGSGEQFF.

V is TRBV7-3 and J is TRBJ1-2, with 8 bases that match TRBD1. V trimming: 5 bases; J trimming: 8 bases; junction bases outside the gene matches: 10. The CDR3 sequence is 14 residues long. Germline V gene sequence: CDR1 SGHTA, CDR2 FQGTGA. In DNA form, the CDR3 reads TGTGCCAGCAGCCCTTTCGCCCAGGGGGCGGGCTACACCTTC. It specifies CASSPFAQGAGYTF.

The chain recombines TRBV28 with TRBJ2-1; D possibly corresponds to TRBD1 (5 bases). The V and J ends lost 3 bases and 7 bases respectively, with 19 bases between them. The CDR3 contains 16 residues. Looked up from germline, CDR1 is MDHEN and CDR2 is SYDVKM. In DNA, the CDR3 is TGTGCCAGCAGTTTGTATCAGGGTGCAGTGAAGAATGAGCAGTTCTTC. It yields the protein CASSLYQGAVKNEQFF.